This T cell receptor beta chain came from a study of siplizumab effects on memory and regulatory T cells (dated by TCRdb to about 2019). For the study in its entirety: The study looked at the effect of siplizumab, an anti-CD2 antibody, on alloreactive T-cell subsets in allogeneic mixed lymphocyte reactions made from human PBMCs. Study-wide conclusions, independent of this receptor: Siplizumab significantly lowered the cumulative frequency of alloreactive sequences that could be traced to unstimulated CD4+ memory T cells. For roughly 75-97% of proliferating CD4+ or CD8+ clones, no naive or memory phenotype could be assigned. Because sequences below about 10^-5 frequency were poorly captured, only a minor fraction of alloreactive clones could be mapped to unstimulated subsets. Greater diversity appeared to be present in unstimulated naive T cells than in memory T cells, and a substantial contribution to the alloresponse seemed to be made by naive cells. Of the alloreactive CD4+ clones that could be mapped, the Treg-derived share averaged about 63% with siplizumab compared with approximately 30% in control reactions. Whether proliferating Tregs from siplizumab cultures were suppressive was not functionally confirmed.

The CDR3, cysteine through phenylalanine, is 10 amino acids long. Only the CDR3 region is kept as DNA, spanning 30 bases read in frame from base 1. Via the germline V gene (reference sequence), CDR1 is DFQATT and CDR2 SNEGSKA. Preparation of the library involved the immunoSEQ multiplex PCR assay. Roughly 100,000 TCR templates per sample were assayed by the deep sequencing platform. Genomic DNA extracted from sorted T cells was the material used for TCRbeta CDR3 sequencing. Processing in the source paper ran as follows. Clonal analysis of TCRbeta CDR3 data was done in the R programming language. Alloreactive CD4+ and CD8+ clones were identified by comparing unstimulated samples to CFSE-low samples taken after the reaction. By matching sequences to the repertoires of sorted unstimulated Treg and non-Treg cells, each alloreactive CD4+ clone was assigned a regulatory or non-regulatory origin. Entries here come from immuneACCESS through TCRdb and include only in-frame sequences with V and J called. Some clones fail to appear in such tables; in the studies checked, an unresolved V gene covers under half of the shortfall, and the cause of the remainder is unknown. The V and J calls and the clone size are those of that table, but D and trimming were determined from the DNA. Here the sample has approximately 110,000 clones; 92% occur a single time. Together, the top ten hold 0.75% of the sample.

Sorted unstimulated T cells and proliferating T cells recovered from mixed lymphocyte reactions were subjected to TCRbeta CDR3 sequencing. Fresh whole blood from ten HLA-typed healthy donors served as the source for isolating PBMCs. To map where alloreactive clones came from, CD4+ regulatory T cells in the unstimulated state were FACS-sorted. With respect to this clone: The antigen it binds to is not known. No base quality values were provided; no much bigger clone lies one nucleotide off.

This chain is built from TRBV20-1 and TRBJ2-6; the D gene identity is not certain. Input material: Tregs sorted from blood. The sequence came from a human donor in good health. The CDR3 loop reads CRSGANVLTF. Here is the DNA: TGCAGGTCTGGGGCCAACGTCCTGACTTTC.